This entry features one TCR beta chain sequence. The record originates from a study of human T cells and chemical hapten exposure. The library attached unique molecular identifiers to individual cDNA molecules. TCRdb passed the RACE reads through MiXCR, listing each CDR3 protein once. The sample contains roughly 100,000 distinct CDR3 sequences, less than 40% of which appear only once. Time point indicated: patch test 3, about 24 weeks after DPC sensitization. Treatment given: therapeutic diphenylcyclopropenone sensitization with weekly scalp DPC. V lost 6 bases and J lost 9; bases outside the gene matches: 7. The CDR3 has 13 residues. Germline V CDR1 and CDR2: DFQATT, SNEGSKA (reference sequence).

Source: whole blood, taken in connection with sensitization to the hapten diphenylcyclopropenone (DPC). V is TRBV20-1 and J is TRBJ2-1; TRBD2 aligns across 11 bases. This clonotype was sampled from a man aged 40-49 years with alopecia areata. Some clones in this sample may be carry-over from other donors' samples. The CDR3 spells CSAFSGRALEQFF. Written as DNA, the CDR3 is TGCAGTGCCTTTAGCGGGAGGGCCCTTGAGCAGTTCTTC.